Listed below are T cell receptor beta chains from one sample, sequenced in a study of response to subunit inactivated influenza vaccine. TCRdb used MiXCR to reprocess the RT-PCR reads, holding one entry per CDR3 protein. The table includes roughly 550,000 distinct CDR3 sequences, roughly a quarter detected once. This sample was also put to use in a study of T cells expressing NK-cell markers.

The sequencing here drew on CD4+ T cells sorted from PBMCs, taken roughly 12 days after vaccination. Receptor source: a man over 45 who received an inactivated influenza vaccine. Each CDR3 is given with its conserved first and last residue. Each record gives: CDR3 protein, CDR3 DNA, V gene, J gene, clone size, D gene. The D gene is left open where the match is weak. Some rows have no size entry. The others give once, few or many, or a class for an expanded clone.

cdr3_aa: CASSLSGTDGYTF; cdr3_nt: TGCGCCAGCAGCTTATCGGGGACGGATGGCTACACCTTC; v_call: TRBV5-1; j_call: TRBJ1-2; clone_size: many; d_call: -
cdr3_aa: CSARARDRGRTDTQYF; cdr3_nt: TGCAGTGCTAGAGCTCGGGACAGGGGAAGGACAGATACGCAGTATTTT; v_call: TRBV20-1; j_call: TRBJ2-3; clone_size: -; d_call: TRBD1
cdr3_aa: CASSFLGDSYEQYF; cdr3_nt: TGTGCCAGCAGCTTTTTGGGAGATTCCTACGAGCAGTACTTC; v_call: TRBV5-6; j_call: TRBJ2-7; clone_size: few; d_call: -
cdr3_aa: CASSATTYNYEQYF; cdr3_nt: TGCGCCAGCAGCGCGACGACCTACAACTACGAGCAGTACTTC; v_call: TRBV5-1; j_call: TRBJ2-7; clone_size: few; d_call: -
cdr3_aa: CASSSRTSGRRGDTQYF; cdr3_nt: TGTGCCAGCAGCTCGCGGACTAGCGGGAGGCGGGGAGATACGCAGTATTTT; v_call: TRBV7-2; j_call: TRBJ2-3; clone_size: -; d_call: TRBD2
cdr3_aa: CSARDPTGSINEQYF; cdr3_nt: TGCAGTGCTAGAGATCCGACAGGGTCAATAAACGAGCAGTACTTC; v_call: TRBV20-1; j_call: TRBJ2-7; clone_size: -; d_call: TRBD1
cdr3_aa: CSARDFSGTSYEQYF; cdr3_nt: TGCAGTGCTAGAGATTTCAGCGGTACGTCCTACGAGCAGTACTTC; v_call: TRBV20-1; j_call: TRBJ2-7; clone_size: -; d_call: -
cdr3_aa: CASSLAGTVGQPQHF; cdr3_nt: TGTGCCAGCAGCTTAGCTGGGACAGTCGGTCAGCCCCAGCATTTT; v_call: TRBV7-8; j_call: TRBJ1-5; clone_size: -; d_call: TRBD1
cdr3_aa: CASSQEGVAGETQYF; cdr3_nt: TGCGCCAGCAGCCAAGAAGGAGTAGCGGGGGAGACCCAGTACTTC; v_call: TRBV4-1; j_call: TRBJ2-5; clone_size: few; d_call: TRBD2
cdr3_aa: CASSGHLNTEAFF; cdr3_nt: TGTGCCAGCAGCGGACATCTGAACACTGAAGCTTTCTTT; v_call: TRBV9; j_call: TRBJ1-1; clone_size: many; d_call: -
cdr3_aa: CSARIGTAYGYTF; cdr3_nt: TGCAGTGCTAGGATCGGGACAGCGTATGGCTACACCTTC; v_call: TRBV20-1; j_call: TRBJ1-2; clone_size: -; d_call: TRBD1
cdr3_aa: CASSQGGMDTEAFF; cdr3_nt: TGTGCCAGCAGCCAAGGGGGGATGGACACTGAAGCTTTCTTT; v_call: TRBV3-1; j_call: TRBJ1-1; clone_size: few; d_call: -
cdr3_aa: CSATWGQGNTEAFF; cdr3_nt: TGCAGTGCTACGTGGGGACAGGGGAACACTGAAGCTTTCTTT; v_call: TRBV20-1; j_call: TRBJ1-1; clone_size: few; d_call: TRBD1
cdr3_aa: CSARLGSPLHF; cdr3_nt: TGCAGTGCTAGACTAGGTTCACCCCTCCACTTT; v_call: TRBV20-1; j_call: TRBJ1-6; clone_size: few; d_call: -
cdr3_aa: CATSRDRDTTYEQYF; cdr3_nt: TGTGCCACCAGCAGAGACCGGGACACCACCTACGAGCAGTACTTC; v_call: TRBV15; j_call: TRBJ2-7; clone_size: few; d_call: -
cdr3_aa: CASRKAVQETQYF; cdr3_nt: TGTGCCAGCAGGAAAGCGGTCCAAGAGACCCAGTACTTC; v_call: TRBV12-3/TRBV12-4; j_call: TRBJ2-5; clone_size: few; d_call: -
cdr3_aa: CASSQGFNEQFF; cdr3_nt: TGTGCCAGCAGCCAGGGATTTAATGAGCAGTTCTTC; v_call: TRBV7-2; j_call: TRBJ2-1; clone_size: few; d_call: -
cdr3_aa: CASSQGTSGCF; cdr3_nt: TGTGCCAGCAGCCAAGGGACTAGCGGGTGCTTT; v_call: TRBV3-1; j_call: TRBJ2-3; clone_size: -; d_call: TRBD2